This TCR beta chain comes out of a study of OX40 agonist ivuxolimab in advanced cancers. A note on the overall study: Ivuxolimab was an agonistic, fully human IgG2 monoclonal antibody directed against OX40 (CD134), a costimulatory receptor. Partial responses occurred in three dose-escalation patients, of whom one had hepatocellular carcinoma and two had cutaneous melanoma. Prior anti-PD-1, anti-PD-L1 or anti-CTLA-4 therapy was permitted, and checkpoint inhibitors had been received by about 36% of dose-escalation patients. Of the roughly 54 dose-escalation patients, hepatocellular carcinoma was present in 19, melanoma in roughly 15, renal cell carcinoma in 9 and head and neck cancer in 9. The monotherapy dose-escalation portion (N of about 50 patients) of the phase I ivuxolimab trial is reported in the paper. In the dose-escalation cohort, over 65% of patients were male, and the mean age was approximately 64 years, with a range of roughly 20 to 85. The point of sequencing TCRbeta in the periphery was to test whether ivuxolimab changed TCR sequence diversity and drove clonal T-cell expansion. Intravenous ivuxolimab was administered to patients every 2 weeks at six dose levels: 0.01, 0.1, 0.3, 1.5, 3 and 10 mg/kg.

Results the study describes overall, beyond this receptor: Low levels of normalized T-cell clonal expansion were also seen in some patients who did not respond. Antigen specificity was not determined for the clonally expanded peripheral T cells. At doses of 0.1 to 3.0 mg/kg, clonal expansion of both CD4+ and CD8+ blood T cells was observed from baseline to week 6. After ivuxolimab, more expanded clones were found on average in CD8+ T cells than in CD4+ T cells. In the 0.1-3.0 mg/kg groups, partial responders were among the patients with the lowest normalized peripheral clonal expansion, particularly in CD8+ T cells.

Including the terminal cysteine and phenylalanine, the CDR3 comprises 13 residues. Of the read, only the CDR3 DNA is kept; its 39 bases are in frame from base 1. The junction carries 15 bases between V and J, which are trimmed by 8 bases and 7 bases respectively. CDR1 SNHLY and CDR2 FYNNEI are derived from the germline V gene. To sequence the TCRbeta CDR3 region, genomic DNA was isolated from the sorted cells. The immunoSEQ Assay was used to sequence the TCRbeta CDR3 regions. TCRdb re-hosts the immuneACCESS table, in-frame sequences only. Its copies lack some clones; in the studies checked, an unresolved V gene accounts for under half of them, and the cause for the rest is not known. The sample table holds roughly 77,000 clones, of which roughly 85% were seen once. The ten largest clones take up less than 2.5% of the sample. A word on this clone: There is no known antigen for this receptor. The sample holds no much larger clone one base away, and base qualities are not on file.

Patients with a history of autoimmune disease or receiving systemic immunosuppression were excluded from the trial. Peripheral blood for TCR sequencing was collected from all dose cohorts at baseline, on cycle 4 day 1, and on cycle 7 day 1. Samples came from an open-label, multicenter, first-in-human phase I dose-escalation trial of ivuxolimab. The trial enrolled adults with locally advanced or metastatic head and neck squamous cell, hepatocellular, melanoma or renal cell carcinoma. Before TCR sequencing, CD4+ and CD8+ T cells were separately sorted from peripheral blood. The chain is encoded by TRBV2 joined to TRBJ1-5, with the D gene uncertain. The sequence was obtained from an adult with an advanced solid tumor such as melanoma, head and neck, liver or kidney cancer. Here the sequenced sample was CD4+ or CD8+ T cells sorted from blood, taken in a trial of the OX40 agonist ivuxolimab. The CDR3 protein is CASVAGETQPQHF. In nucleotides, the sequence is TGTGCCAGCGTTGCCGGAGAGACCCAGCCCCAGCATTTT.